This T cell receptor beta chain appears in the sequencing data of a study of a mutant IDH1 vaccine in newly diagnosed glioma. Across the whole study: Most had both radiotherapy and temozolomide beforehand; others had only one.

This clone showed up just once. The time point: baseline, week 1 (first vaccination visit). Treatment here: pre-vaccination baseline after standard-of-care therapy. V was clipped by 0 bases and J by 6 bases, with 10 bases between them. Germline values: CDR1 MGHRA, CDR2 YSYEKL. The CDR3 is made up of 14 amino acids. Here immunoSEQ multiplex PCR was the method, and the copy in TCRdb shows in-frame clones only, minus some. In the table there are approximately 15,000 clones, 95% to 96% of which are singletons. The chain carries TRBV4-1 and TRBJ2-3; no clear D. Sample: peripheral blood mononuclear cells (PBMCs), taken from a glioma patient treated with radiotherapy, temozolomide or both. This TCR was sampled from a woman between 18 and 29 years old with glioma. Some clones in this sample may be carry-over from other donors' samples. The CDR3 sequence is CASSQDGSRDTQYF. The CDR3 DNA is TGCGCCAGCAGCCAAGATGGCAGTAGGGATACGCAGTATTTT.